This TCR beta chain came from a study of cytomegalovirus exposure and HLA in healthy donors (dated by TCRdb to the late 2010s). As for the study more broadly: A later analysis indicated that the roughly 130 validation repertoires were generated on the platform also employed for the roughly 730 repertoires of the first cohort. The study aimed to test whether cataloging public T cell receptors could reveal signatures of past pathogen exposure. A separate validation cohort of about 110 different subjects was used in addition to the roughly 670-subject first cohort. High-throughput TCR immunosequencing, statistical association of individual TCRs with disease status, and machine learning were combined to predict cytomegalovirus infection status.

Reading the germline V gene gives CDR1 SGDLS and CDR2 YYNGEE. V is cut by 7 bases and J by 0 bases, and the space between the germline ends is 15 bases. Its CDR3 holds 15 amino acids, cysteine through phenylalanine. Just the 45-base CDR3 DNA is kept, in frame starting at base 1. Library construction relied on the immunoSEQ multiplex PCR assay. In the source study's methods: A statistical classification framework was built for diagnosing cytomegalovirus status from the catalog of TCR beta chain sequences. TCRdb took over this immuneACCESS table, retaining in-frame rearrangements with V and J assigned. Such tables are incomplete; in checked studies, under half of the missing clones stem from an unresolved V gene, and the remainder is unexplained. The V and J calls and the clone size are those of that table, but D and trimming were determined from the DNA. In all, the sample holds fewer than 100,000 clones, and just over 90% of those were seen once. The ten most abundant clones make up around 2.1% of the sample.

The study at large found these results: The authors suggested that the approach could potentially be extended to other disease states and immunological phenotypes. Cytomegalovirus status was reported to be diagnosed by the classifier with high specificity and sensitivity in both the original and validation cohorts. Subsequent analysis determined that TCRs grouped into clusters in the first cohort also showed a tendency toward co-occurrence across the 120 or so validation repertoires, and roughly 95% of cluster scores exceeded 0. While some public TCRs were present in many individuals, most TCR sequences turned up only very rarely across donors. In vitro tests confirmed that a few of the cytomegalovirus-associated TCR beta chains recognize cytomegalovirus antigens. The study listed approximately 150 TCR beta chains as associated with cytomegalovirus. The validation cohort had no HLA typing available for a later analysis, so co-occurrence within that cohort was assessed over all 120 or so repertoires.

The donors belonged to the validation cohort of over a hundred subjects, which was separate from the roughly 700-subject first cohort. This clone was seen just once. The specificity of this receptor is unknown. Per-base quality was not reported, and no clone a single base away is much larger than it. Material for sequencing was PBMCs. Recombination connected TRBV9 to TRBJ2-3, and the D gene may be TRBD2, 6 bases matching. This receptor was identified in a man between 25 and 39 years old in good health and CMV-seronegative. At the DNA level, the sequence is TGTGCCAGCTCGATAGCGGTTACTAGCACAGATACGCAGTATTTT. It encodes CASSIAVTSTDTQYF.